These 15 T cell receptor beta chains were sequenced from one sample in a study of T cell responses to AZD1222 COVID-19 vaccine. The assay was immunoSEQ multiplex PCR, and TCRdb's table has in-frame clones only and misses some. The sample yields 90,000 to 120,000 clones, approximately 91% seen once. Here the sequenced sample was peripheral blood, taken on day 0 of AZD1222 vaccination. Receptors originate from an adult in good health.

The J gene is TRBJ1-1, the V gene TRBV27, with D perhaps matching TRBD1 (5 bases). V lost 3 bases and J lost 6, with 11 bases in between. CDR3 length: 13 residues. Per the germline V gene, CDR1 is MNHEY and CDR2 is SMNVEV (reference sequence). The chain's CDR3 is CASSFERDSEAFF. The CDR3 bases are TGTGCCAGCAGTTTTGAAAGGGACTCTGAAGCTTTCTTT.

The chain has TRBV6-4 and TRBJ2-3; 8 bases map to TRBD2. The CDR3 runs to 15 residues. The trim removed 6 bases at V and 0 bases at J, leaving 5 bases unmatched. Germline V gene lookup returns CDR1 MRHNA and CDR2 SNTAGT. CDR3 sequence (DNA): TGTGCCAGCAGCTCCGGGACTAGAAGCACAGATACGCAGTATTTT. As protein: CASSSGTRSTDTQYF.

CDR3 in amino acids: CASSSQGARTEAFF. CDR3 in DNA: TGCGCCAGCAGCTCACAGGGGGCTCGCACTGAAGCTTTCTTT. The rearrangement links TRBV5-1 to TRBJ1-1, with 9 bases that match TRBD1. Germline-derived CDR1 and CDR2 are SGHRS and YFSETQ. The CDR3 has 14 residues. Losses at the gene ends were 3 bases for V and 4 bases for J; bases not matched to a gene: 4.

The J gene is TRBJ1-3, the V gene TRBV25-1; D is perhaps TRBD1 (6 bases). V was clipped by 4 bases and J by 2 bases, with 15 bases between them. Germline CDR1 is MGHDK and CDR2 is SYGVNS. This CDR3 contains 16 residues. The CDR3 DNA sequence: TGTGCCAGCAGTGGCCCGGCAGGGGAAGCTGGAAACACCATATATTTT. This encodes CASSGPAGEAGNTIYF.

This chain links TRBV18 with TRBJ2-7, with D perhaps matching TRBD2 (5 bases). The germline CDR1 and CDR2 sequences are KGHSH and LQKENI. The CDR3 contains 13 residues. V lost 2 bases and J 5 bases, leaving 10 bases between the germline ends. CDR3 amino acids: CASSPEGNNEQYF. CDR3 DNA sequence: TGTGCCAGCTCACCAGAGGGCAACAACGAGCAGTACTTC.

This clone has a single count. The chain is built from TRBV27 and TRBJ1-5; D is perhaps TRBD1 (5 bases). The germline gives CDR1 MNHEY, CDR2 SMNVEV (reference sequence). The germline V and J ends were trimmed by 5 bases and 6 bases, with 14 bases remaining between them. CDR3 length: 14 amino acids. The CDR3 bases are TGTGCCAGCAGTCTCCGGGCAGGGCTTCAGCCCCAGCATTTT. Translating gives CASSLRAGLQPQHF.

This clone was seen once. The gene calls are TRBV27 and TRBJ2-6, with a tentative D call TRBD2 (5 bases). The CDR3 is 14 amino acids. With 10 bases removed from V and 1 base from J, the gap between germline ends came to 11 bases. Germline values: CDR1 MNHEY, CDR2 SMNVEV (reference sequence). The CDR3 here is CATRDVSGANVLTF. DNA for the CDR3: TGTGCCACCCGGGATGTATCTGGGGCCAACGTCCTGACTTTC.

This clone has just a few counts. The V and J genes are TRBV4-1 and TRBJ1-4; 8 bases match TRBD1. V shed 2 bases and J 7 bases; nucleotides not matched to a gene: 9. This CDR3 comprises 16 residues. Germline assignment: CDR1 MGHRA and CDR2 YSYEKL. The CDR3 spells CASSQSPQGAGEKLFF. The CDR3 bases are TGCGCCAGCAGCCAATCCCCCCAGGGGGCGGGTGAAAAACTGTTTTTT.

The J gene is TRBJ1-2, the V gene TRBV29-1; the D is unclear. V gave up 4 bases and J gave up 2 bases, with 8 bases separating them. Germline lookup yields CDR1 SQVTM and CDR2 ANQGSEA. The length of the CDR3 is 12 residues. The CDR3 is CSVGADNYGYTF. The CDR3 DNA reads TGCAGCGTTGGGGCAGACAACTATGGCTACACCTTC.

This clone was found once. This chain joins TRBV5-1 and TRBJ1-2; D perhaps matches TRBD1 (6 bases). V was pared by 7 bases and J by 5 bases, with 18 bases between. The CDR3 covers 14 residues. CDR1 and CDR2 (germline): SGHRS, YFSETQ. CDR3 sequence reads: CASGRTALEYGYTF. CDR3 DNA sequence: TGCGCCAGCGGAAGGACAGCTTTGGAGTATGGCTACACCTTC.

The chain is built from TRBV4-1 and TRBJ1-1; D ambiguous. CDR3 length equals 15 residues. Trimming stripped 0 bases from V and 1 base from J, with 9 bases between. Germline V gene sequence: CDR1 MGHRA, CDR2 YSYEKL. CDR3 bases: TGCGCCAGCAGCCAAGATATACAGAGGAACACTGAAGCTTTCTTT. Protein sequence: CASSQDIQRNTEAFF.

This rearrangement joins TRBV9 to TRBJ1-1; no clear D gene. CDR1 is SGDLS and CDR2 is YYNGEE in the germline V gene. V was cut by 4 bases and J by 6 bases, with 13 bases left in between. The CDR3 is made up of 13 amino acids. The CDR3 DNA follows: TGTGCCAGCAGCCCCCCTAGAGGGCCTGAAGCTTTCTTT. As protein: CASSPPRGPEAFF.

The chain combines TRBV6-5 with TRBJ1-6; D is unclear. V was cut by 0 bases and J by 9 bases, with 12 bases left in between. This CDR3 has 15 amino acids. Germline V gives CDR1 MNHEY, CDR2 SVGAGI. The CDR3 region has the DNA TGTGCCAGCAGTTACTCTGACTCACCCCCTTCACCCCTCCACTTT. This gives the protein CASSYSDSPPSPLHF.

The J gene is TRBJ1-5, the V gene TRBV15; unclear D gene. Per germline, CDR1 LNHNV and CDR2 YYDKDF (reference sequence). This CDR3 region has 15 residues. Between the trimmed V and J ends, which lost 0 bases and 5 bases, there was a span of 11 bases. In DNA form, the CDR3 reads TGTGCCACCAGCAGAGAACAGCCGGCTTATCAGCCCCAGCATTTT. Translation gives CATSREQPAYQPQHF.

The chain links TRBV13 to TRBJ1-1; 8 bases line up with TRBD1. Germline CDR1 and CDR2: PRHDT and FYEKMQ (reference sequence). J gave up 1 base and V 3 bases, and 1 base lay outside the gene matches. There are 14 residues in the CDR3. DNA of the CDR3: TGTGCCAGCAGCTTCGGGACAGGGAACACTGAAGCTTTCTTT. Translation gives CASSFGTGNTEAFF.